The present entry profiles one T cell receptor (beta chain) with its context. Its antigen is not identified. With random hexamers, roughly 0.45 to 1 ug RNA was reverse transcribed. With immunoSEQ multiplex PCR, TCR beta CDR3 was amplified across 54 Vbeta and 13 Jbeta. MiXCR, applied by TCRdb to the immunoSEQ multiplex PCR reads, yields one record per CDR3 protein. Among 95,000 to 150,000 distinct CDR3 sequences listed, nearly 96% were seen once. Germline loops: CDR1 LGHNA, CDR2 YNFKEQ. The ends were cut back, 5 bases at V and 2 bases at J, with 9 bases in the middle. CDR3 length: 13 residues. The sample originates from a study of CD8 T cells in Susac syndrome. Across the study: Patients with Susac syndrome were therapy-naive, on corticosteroids, or on intravenous immunoglobulin alone at the time that blood was drawn. Study results and limitations: Clonal expansion was not observed in the Susac syndrome CD4+ T cell repertoires.

Patients with Susac syndrome met diagnostic criteria defined recently for definite or probable disease. The TCR sequence derives from a human donor with Susac syndrome. The chain couples TRBV4-2 to TRBJ2-5; D is possibly TRBD1 (6 bases). Sequencing was performed on CD4+ T cells from PBMCs. Written as DNA, the CDR3 is TGTGCCAGCAGCGCACAGGGACAAGAGACCCAGTACTTC. Translated: CASSAQGQETQYF.